A single sample gave rise to the 13 T cell receptor beta chains below, sequenced in a study of beta chain features in type 1 diabetes. Overall study findings and caveats: TCRB CDR3s from Type 1 diabetes patients were moderately but significantly shorter in all four CD4+ subsets.

The investigators reverse transcribed all of the isolated RNA, so they sequenced expressed TCRB transcripts. Clones were read by immunoSEQ multiplex PCR, and TCRdb kept only the in-frame ones, dropping some. The sample records over 150,000 clones, about a tenth being singletons. Antigen specificity for these receptors is unknown. The sample was central memory CD4+ T cells from blood. Receptor source: a man aged 25-45 years with type 1 diabetes.

This clone was picked up a small number of times. Here the CDR3 DNA reads TGTGCCAGTAGCACCAGGTTGAGAGGCCAGGGGGCGAATCAGCCCCAGCATTTT. This sequence encodes CASSTRLRGQGANQPQHF. The chain links TRBV19 to TRBJ1-5; 8 nucleotides line up with TRBD1. Germline V gives CDR1 LNHDA, CDR2 SQIVND (reference sequence). The V gene end was trimmed by 6 bases and the J gene end by 4 bases; junction bases not matched to a gene: 17. The CDR3 is 18 amino acids.

This clone was seen a few times. J is TRBJ1-1 and V is TRBV18; TRBD1 might be the D (6 bases). Germline V gene lookup returns CDR1 KGHSH and CDR2 LQKENI. The CDR3 has 15 residues. V lost 3 bases to trimming and J lost 2 bases, with 13 bases between them. The CDR3 loop reads CASSPYRDINTEAFF. The CDR3 DNA follows: TGTGCCAGCTCACCCTACCGGGACATTAACACTGAAGCTTTCTTT.

This clone was counted between two and nine times. This chain uses TRBV18 with TRBJ2-3; 8 positions agree with TRBD2. V was pared by 3 bases and J by 2 bases, with 10 bases of the junction left unmatched. The CDR3 consists of 17 residues. Looked up from germline, CDR1 is KGHSH and CDR2 is LQKENI. The CDR3 nucleotides are TGTGCCAGCTCACCGGCGGAGTTTAGCGGGAACACAGATACGCAGTATTTT. It translates to CASSPAEFSGNTDTQYF.

The chain links TRBV28 to TRBJ2-7, with 7 bases that match TRBD2. The CDR3 runs to 16 residues. CDR1 is MDHEN, CDR2 SYDVKM, per germline. The V segment lost 2 bases and the J segment 1 base; nucleotides outside the gene matches: 8. This chain's CDR3 is CASSLQASGPSYEQYF. The DNA for the CDR3 is TGTGCCAGCAGTTTACAGGCTAGCGGACCTTCCTACGAGCAGTACTTC.

This sequence joins TRBV7-2 and TRBJ2-5; no clear D. There are 13 residues in the CDR3. The germline CDR1 and CDR2 sequences are SGHTA and FQGNSA. V was trimmed by 1 base and J by 7 bases, leaving 10 bases between them. CDR3 DNA sequence: TGTGCCAGCAGCTTAGGGAGAGAAGGGACCCAGTACTTC. It specifies CASSLGREGTQYF.

This clone was counted only a few times. The V and J genes are TRBV7-9 and TRBJ2-7; weak D call: TRBD2 (5 bases). V gave up 3 bases and J gave up 2 bases, with 8 bases separating them. In germline, CDR1 is SEHNR, CDR2 FQNEAQ (reference sequence). The CDR3 covers 13 residues. This CDR3 is CASSFEGTYEQYF. CDR3 in DNA: TGTGCCAGCAGCTTTGAGGGAACCTACGAGCAGTACTTC.

This clone appeared a few times. The rearrangement joins TRBV5-1 to TRBJ2-3; 8 nucleotides line up with TRBD2. The CDR3 is 16 amino acids. J gave up 2 bases and V 0 bases, and 5 bases lay outside the gene matches. CDR1 is SGHRS, CDR2 YFSETQ, per germline. In DNA form, the CDR3 reads TGCGCCAGCAGCTTGGACGCGGGAGGCATCACAGATACGCAGTATTTT. Its protein product is CASSLDAGGITDTQYF.

The sample holds a few counts of this clone. V gene TRBV7-3 combines with J gene TRBJ2-5, with a possible D match to TRBD2 (6 bases). There are 13 residues in the CDR3. Looked up from germline, CDR1 is SGHTA and CDR2 is FQGTGA. V shed 6 bases and J shed 2 bases, with 10 bases lying between them. DNA for the CDR3: TGTGCCAGCAGTCGGACTATTCAAGAGACCCAGTACTTC. Translated: CASSRTIQETQYF.

The chain has TRBV7-9 and TRBJ1-1; the D gene is possibly TRBD1 (5 bases). The CDR3 totals 14 residues. CDR1 SEHNR and CDR2 FQNEAQ come from the germline V gene (reference sequence). The ends were cut back, 8 bases at V and 3 bases at J, with 16 bases in the middle. The CDR3 protein is CASCWGSGYTEAFF. CDR3 nucleotides: TGTGCCAGCTGTTGGGGGAGCGGGTACACTGAAGCTTTCTTT.

The rearrangement uses TRBV5-1 and TRBJ2-1; 13 bases agree with TRBD2. This CDR3 is built from 16 residues. The junction had 6 bases not matched to a gene; V was cut back by 3 bases and J by 6 bases. The germline CDR1 and CDR2 sequences are SGHRS and YFSETQ. The CDR3 nucleotides are TGCGCCAGCAGCTCCGGGACTAGCGGGACCATCAATGAGCAGTTCTTC. Protein product: CASSSGTSGTINEQFF.

Only a few counts were recorded for this clone. This rearrangement joins TRBV6-1 to TRBJ2-1; 14 nucleotides match TRBD2. Germline assignment: CDR1 MNHNS and CDR2 SASEGT. After removal of 7 bases from V and 7 bases from J, the junction contained 6 bases not matched to a gene. The length of the CDR3 is 15 residues. The CDR3: CASNLGTSGRNEQFF. For the CDR3, the DNA is TGTGCCAGCAACCTTGGGACTAGCGGGAGAAATGAGCAGTTCTTC.

V gene TRBV28 combines with J gene TRBJ2-1; D call uncertain. CDR1 is MDHEN, CDR2 SYDVKM, per germline. CDR3 length equals 13 residues. The V gene lost 5 bases and the J gene lost 10 bases, with 15 bases spanning the gap. The CDR3 DNA follows: TGTGCCAGCAGTGACTCCGACTCACGGGAGCAGTTCTTC. As protein: CASSDSDSREQFF.

This clone has only a few counts. The chain is built from TRBV7-9 and TRBJ2-1, with 8 bases identical to TRBD1. Germline-derived CDR1 and CDR2 are SEHNR and FQNEAQ (reference sequence). V shed 4 bases and J 6 bases; nucleotides not matched to a gene: 5. The CDR3 extends over 14 amino acids. Here the CDR3 DNA reads TGTGCCAGCAGCTCACAGGGGGAGCGCAATGAGCAGTTCTTC. As protein: CASSSQGERNEQFF. Full variable domain (remainder filled in from reference TRBV7-9 and TRBJ2-1): DTGVSQNPRHKITKRGQNVTFRCDPISEHNRLYWYRQTLGQGPEFLTYFQNEAQLEKSRLLSDRFSAERPKGSFSTLEIQRTEQGDSAMYLCASSSQGERNEQFFGPGTRLTVL.